The 5 T cell receptor beta chains presented below share a single source sample, sequenced in a study of shared clonotypes between healthy human individuals (TCRdb year 2020). The library was made by the immunoSEQ multiplex PCR assay. The table comes from immuneACCESS by way of TCRdb, which keeps in-frame sequences with V and J called. Part of the clones is missing from these tables; in studies checked, under half for an unresolved V gene and the rest for unknown reasons. The table for this sample lists around 2.1 million clones; more than 90% of them were counted only once. The ten largest account for roughly 0.13% of the sample. Sequenced input: naive CD4+ T cells sorted from blood. What this sample's cell subset or site label stands for: CD45RA+ positively selected. Receptor source: a man aged 18 to 30 in good health.

This chain joins TRBV4-1 and TRBJ1-4; the D gene is possibly TRBD1 (5 bases). The ends were cut back, 4 bases at V and 0 bases at J, with 12 bases in the middle. Germline loops: CDR1 MGHRA, CDR2 YSYEKL. The CDR3 sequence is 16 residues long. The CDR3 loop is CASSRPRGSTNEKLFF. CDR3 DNA: TGCGCCAGCAGCCGTCCTCGGGGCTCAACTAATGAAAAACTGTTTTTT.

This clone was recorded once. The chain couples TRBV4-1 to TRBJ2-1; D possibly corresponds to TRBD1 (6 bases). This CDR3 region has 13 residues. With 3 bases removed from V and 9 bases from J, the gap between germline ends came to 12 bases. Germline V gene lookup returns CDR1 MGHRA and CDR2 YSYEKL. The CDR3 is CASSHLAGVEQFF. DNA for the CDR3: TGCGCCAGCAGCCATCTGGCAGGGGTTGAGCAGTTCTTC.

The chain carries TRBV2 and TRBJ1-1; no firm D call. CDR1 and CDR2 (germline): SNHLY, FYNNEI. The CDR3 length is 12 residues. Trimming pared 4 bases from V and 6 bases from J, leaving 9 bases between. This CDR3 is CASSGGRAEAFF. For the CDR3, the DNA is TGTGCCAGCAGTGGCGGACGGGCTGAAGCTTTCTTT.

The chain has TRBV30 and TRBJ2-4; tentative D call: TRBD1 (6 bases). Germline CDR1 and CDR2: GTSNPN and SVGIG (reference sequence). V was trimmed by 2 bases and J by 3 bases, leaving 20 bases between them. This CDR3 has 17 residues. The CDR3 coding sequence is TGTGCCTGGAGTTCCCCAATCAGGGGTTGGGTCAAAAACATTCAGTACTTC. Translated: CAWSSPIRGWVKNIQYF.

V and J are TRBV4-3 and TRBJ1-2; 8 bases are a match to TRBD1. Per germline, CDR1 LGHNA and CDR2 YSLEER. The CDR3 sequence is 15 residues long. The V segment lost 1 base and the J segment 2 bases; nucleotides outside the gene matches: 3. The DNA of the CDR3 is TGCGCCAGCAGCCAAGCAGGGGGCGCGAACTATGGCTACACCTTC. Translated: CASSQAGGANYGYTF.